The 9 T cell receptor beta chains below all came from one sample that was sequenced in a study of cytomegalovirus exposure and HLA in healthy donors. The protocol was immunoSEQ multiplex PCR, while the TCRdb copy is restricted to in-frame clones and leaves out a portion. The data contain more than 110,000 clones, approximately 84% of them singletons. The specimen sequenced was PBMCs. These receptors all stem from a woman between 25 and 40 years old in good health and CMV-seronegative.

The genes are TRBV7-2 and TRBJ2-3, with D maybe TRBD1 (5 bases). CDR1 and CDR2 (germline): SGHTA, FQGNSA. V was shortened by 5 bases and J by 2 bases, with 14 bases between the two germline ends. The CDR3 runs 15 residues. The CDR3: CASSPGRTNTDTQYF. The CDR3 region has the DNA TGTGCCAGCAGCCCAGGCAGGACAAACACAGATACGCAGTATTTT.

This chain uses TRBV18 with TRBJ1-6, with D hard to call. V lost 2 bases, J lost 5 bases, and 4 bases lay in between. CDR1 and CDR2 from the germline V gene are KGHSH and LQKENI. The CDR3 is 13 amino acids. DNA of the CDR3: TGTGCCAGCTCACCAGGCAATAATTCACCCCTCCACTTT. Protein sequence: CASSPGNNSPLHF.

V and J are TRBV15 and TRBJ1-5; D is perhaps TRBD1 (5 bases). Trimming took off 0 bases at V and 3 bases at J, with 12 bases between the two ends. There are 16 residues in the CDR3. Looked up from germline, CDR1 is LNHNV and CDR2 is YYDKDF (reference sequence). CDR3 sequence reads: CATSRDITGVNQPQHF. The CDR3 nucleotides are TGTGCCACCAGCAGAGATATAACAGGAGTCAATCAGCCCCAGCATTTT.

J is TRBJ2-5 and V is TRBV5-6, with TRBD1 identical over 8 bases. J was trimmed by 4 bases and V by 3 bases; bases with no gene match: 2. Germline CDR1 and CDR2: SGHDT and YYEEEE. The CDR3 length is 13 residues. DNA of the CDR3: TGTGCCAGCAGCTCGGACAGGGCAGAGACCCAGTACTTC. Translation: CASSSDRAETQYF.

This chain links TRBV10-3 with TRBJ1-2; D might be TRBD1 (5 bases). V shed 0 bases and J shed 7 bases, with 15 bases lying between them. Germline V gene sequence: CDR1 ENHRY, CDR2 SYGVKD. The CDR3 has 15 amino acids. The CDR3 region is CAISESVVRDSGYTF. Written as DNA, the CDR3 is TGTGCCATCAGTGAGTCGGTCGTTCGGGACTCTGGCTACACCTTC.

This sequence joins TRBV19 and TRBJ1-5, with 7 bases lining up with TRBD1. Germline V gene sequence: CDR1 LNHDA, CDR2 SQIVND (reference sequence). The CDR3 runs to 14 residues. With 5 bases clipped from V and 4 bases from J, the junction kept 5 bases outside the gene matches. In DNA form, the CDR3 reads TGTGCCAGTAGTGCCCTACAGGGGAATCAGCCCCAGCATTTT. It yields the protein CASSALQGNQPQHF.

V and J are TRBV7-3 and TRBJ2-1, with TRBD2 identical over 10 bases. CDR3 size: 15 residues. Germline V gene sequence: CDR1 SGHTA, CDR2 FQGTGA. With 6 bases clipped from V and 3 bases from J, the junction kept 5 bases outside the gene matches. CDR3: CASSLAGGLYNEQFF. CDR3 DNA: TGTGCCAGCAGTTTAGCGGGGGGCCTCTACAATGAGCAGTTCTTC.

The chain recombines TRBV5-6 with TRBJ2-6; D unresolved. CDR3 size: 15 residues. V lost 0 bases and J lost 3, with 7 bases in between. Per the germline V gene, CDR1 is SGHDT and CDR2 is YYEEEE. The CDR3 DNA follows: TGTGCCAGCAGCTTGGGACAAGGTGGGGCCAACGTCCTGACTTTC. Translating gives CASSLGQGGANVLTF.

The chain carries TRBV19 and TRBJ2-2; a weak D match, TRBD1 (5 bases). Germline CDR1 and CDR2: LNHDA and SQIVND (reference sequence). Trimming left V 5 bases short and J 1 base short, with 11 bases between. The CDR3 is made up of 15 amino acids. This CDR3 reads CASSDSDLNTGELFF. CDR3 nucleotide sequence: TGTGCCAGTAGTGACAGCGATCTGAACACCGGGGAGCTGTTTTTT.